Presented here are 18 T cell receptor beta chains from one specimen sequenced in a study of blood T cell repertoires in COVID-19. Profiled with immunoSEQ multiplex PCR; TCRdb holds only in-frame clones, not every one. The sample carries 330,000 or so clones, about 90% recorded once. The specimen sequenced was PBMCs or T cells enriched from blood (not recorded which). These receptors were collected from a young woman who had recovered from COVID-19.

The gene calls are TRBV19 and TRBJ2-4; no clear D. CDR3 length: 13 amino acids. Germline V gene lookup returns CDR1 LNHDA and CDR2 SQIVND (reference sequence). Trimming pared 4 bases from V and 0 bases from J, leaving 4 bases between. In DNA form, the CDR3 reads TGTGCCAGTAGTACCTCAGCCAAAAACATTCAGTACTTC. Its protein product is CASSTSAKNIQYF.

The rearrangement links TRBV18 to TRBJ2-1, with 9 bases identical to TRBD2. The V gene's germline CDR1 is KGHSH and CDR2 LQKENI. The CDR3 sequence is 16 residues long. V gave up 2 bases and J gave up 2 bases; unmatched junction bases: 4. The CDR3 sequence: CASSPLAGEAYNEQFF. CDR3 sequence (DNA): TGTGCCAGCTCACCATTAGCGGGAGAAGCCTACAATGAGCAGTTCTTC.

This sequence joins TRBV6-1 and TRBJ2-7; tentative D call: TRBD1 (6 bases). The CDR3 runs to 15 residues. The germline gives CDR1 MNHNS, CDR2 SASEGT. V gave up 5 bases and J gave up 3 bases, with 17 bases separating them. CDR3 nucleotides: TGTGCCAGCAGTTCCGGGAACAGGGAGTACTACGAGCAGTACTTC. Encoded protein: CASSSGNREYYEQYF.

The chain recombines TRBV2 with TRBJ1-5; D gene ambiguous. V lost 1 base and J 1 base, leaving 8 bases between the germline ends. CDR3 length: 15 residues. The germline V gene has CDR1 SNHLY and CDR2 FYNNEI. CDR3: CASSEGQTSNQPQHF. The DNA of the CDR3 is TGTGCCAGCAGTGAAGGCCAGACAAGCAATCAGCCCCAGCATTTT.

The sample holds a few counts of this clone. The genes are TRBV5-1 and TRBJ1-1; D may be TRBD1 (6 bases). This CDR3 contains 15 residues. The germline gives CDR1 SGHRS, CDR2 YFSETQ. V shed 1 base and J shed 2 bases, with 12 bases lying between them. The CDR3 protein is CASSLREGGNTEAFF. For the CDR3, the DNA is TGCGCCAGCAGCTTGAGGGAGGGGGGTAACACTGAAGCTTTCTTT.

The chain joins TRBV23-1 to TRBJ1-1; D gene ambiguous. TRBV23-1 is reported as an ORF; its role is uncertain. The CDR3 is 12 residues long. Trimming shortened V by 3 bases and J by 6 bases, and 8 bases separated the two germline ends. CDR3 amino acids: CASSQRAPEAFF. Here the CDR3 DNA reads TGCGCCAGCAGTCAGCGGGCACCTGAAGCTTTCTTT.

V is TRBV5-1 and J is TRBJ2-1, with a tentative D call TRBD2 (6 bases). The germline V and J ends were trimmed by 0 bases and 5 bases, with 12 bases remaining between them. Germline V gives CDR1 SGHRS, CDR2 YFSETQ. The CDR3 is 15 residues long. CDR3 loop: CASSLGAGLDNEQFF. CDR3 nucleotide sequence: TGCGCCAGCAGCTTGGGAGCGGGTTTAGACAATGAGCAGTTCTTC.

The V call is TRBV4-1, the J call TRBJ1-5; 7 nucleotides match TRBD1. The germline V gene has CDR1 MGHRA and CDR2 YSYEKL. CDR3 length: 14 amino acids. Germline trimming cut 3 bases from V and 5 bases from J; bases unmatched to any gene: 4. The CDR3 loop is CASSHQTGYQPQHF. CDR3 in DNA: TGCGCCAGCAGCCACCAGACAGGGTATCAGCCCCAGCATTTT.

This clone was detected only once. The genes are TRBV5-1 and TRBJ1-3; D is perhaps TRBD1 (6 bases). The CDR3 spans 16 residues. The V and J ends lost 4 bases and 4 bases respectively, with 18 bases between them. Germline V CDR1 and CDR2: SGHRS, YFSETQ. The CDR3 DNA reads TGCGCCAGCAGCGAGGACAGTTCTCCTTCGGGAAACACCATATATTTT. The encoded protein is CASSEDSSPSGNTIYF.

CDR3 sequence reads: CASTVGQANTEAFF. In nucleotides, the CDR3 is TGTGCCAGCACCGTGGGACAGGCGAACACTGAAGCTTTCTTT. This chain connects TRBV2 to TRBJ1-1; 8 bases align to TRBD1. This CDR3 contains 14 residues. Trimming took 7 bases from V and 1 from J; bases not matched to a gene: 5. The germline V gene encodes CDR1 SNHLY and CDR2 FYNNEI.

The V gene is TRBV5-8, the J gene TRBJ2-1, with D possibly being TRBD1 (6 bases). Germline loops: CDR1 SGHTS, CDR2 YDEGEE. Trimming left V 7 bases short and J 5 bases short, with 16 bases between. The CDR3 is 14 residues long. CDR3 bases: TGTGCCAGCGGCATTGGGGACAACGACAATGAGCAGTTCTTC. This sequence encodes CASGIGDNDNEQFF.

The chain links TRBV6-9 to TRBJ1-1; tentatively, D is TRBD1 (5 bases). This CDR3 contains 19 residues. The V gene's germline CDR1 is MNHGY and CDR2 SVAAGI. Trimming cost V 10 bases and J 0 bases, with 30 bases left between them. DNA of the CDR3: TGTGCCACCCGGGGGTTATGGGAGGGACCCGGGGGTATGAACACTGAAGCTTTCTTT. Amino acids: CATRGLWEGPGGMNTEAFF.

This clone occurred a few times. The rearrangement joins TRBV25-1 to TRBJ2-5, with 9 nucleotides matching TRBD1. This CDR3 is 15 amino acids long. The ends lost 3 bases at V and 2 bases at J; junction bases unmatched: 4. Germline V gene data show CDR1 as MGHDK and CDR2 as SYGVNS. Here the CDR3 reads CASSDGQGWQETQYF. The CDR3 coding sequence is TGTGCCAGCAGTGACGGACAGGGGTGGCAAGAGACCCAGTACTTC.

This sequence joins TRBV3-1 (or the pseudogene TRBV3-2) and TRBJ2-3, with D maybe TRBD2 (6 bases). This CDR3 comprises 17 residues. Germline CDR1 LGHDT, CDR2 YNNKEL (reference sequence). Trimming cost V 0 bases and J 2 bases, with 15 bases left between them. The CDR3 spells CASSQEGVAVLTDTQYF. In nucleotides, the CDR3 is TGTGCCAGCAGCCAAGAAGGGGTAGCGGTACTCACAGATACGCAGTATTTT.

This chain joins TRBV5-1 and TRBJ2-7, with a tentative D call TRBD2 (6 bases). CDR1 and CDR2 from the germline V gene are SGHRS and YFSETQ. The CDR3 contains 16 residues. V lost 2 bases and J lost 0, with 15 bases in between. The CDR3 region is CASSFGGGTASYEQYF. DNA of the CDR3: TGCGCCAGCAGCTTTGGAGGAGGGACGGCCTCCTACGAGCAGTACTTC. The full variable domain, in which reference TRBV5-1 and TRBJ2-7 provide the parts outside the CDR3, is KAGVTQTPRYLIKTRGQQVTLSCSPISGHRSVSWYQQTPGQGLQFLFEYFSETQRNKGNFPGRFSGRQFSNSRSEMNVSTLELGDSALYLCASSFGGGTASYEQYFGPGTRLTVT.

The chain has TRBV14 and TRBJ2-1; 8 nucleotides match TRBD2. The length of the CDR3 is 16 residues. Germline loops: CDR1 SGHDN, CDR2 FVKESK. Unmatched junction bases numbered 5, after V lost 1 base and J lost 3 bases. CDR3 region: CASSQGGLVNYNEQFF. The CDR3 DNA reads TGTGCCAGCAGCCAAGGGGGACTAGTTAACTACAATGAGCAGTTCTTC. The variable domain in full, completed from reference TRBV14 and TRBJ2-1, reads EAGVTQFPSHSVIEKGQTVTLRCDPISGHDNLYWYRRVMGKEIKFLLHFVKESKQDESGMPNNRFLAERTGGTYSTLKVQPAELEDSGVYFCASSQGGLVNYNEQFFGPGTRLTVL.

The chain joins TRBV7-9 to TRBJ2-5; the match to TRBD2 covers 11 bases. Germline CDR1 and CDR2: SEHNR and FQNEAQ (reference sequence). CDR3 size: 16 residues. The trim removed 5 bases at V and 2 bases at J, leaving 7 bases unmatched. CDR3 nucleotide sequence: TGTGCCAGCAGCCGATTAGCGGGGGGGAATCAAGAGACCCAGTACTTC. Amino acids: CASSRLAGGNQETQYF. Full variable domain (remainder filled in from reference TRBV7-9 and TRBJ2-5): DTGVSQNPRHKITKRGQNVTFRCDPISEHNRLYWYRQTLGQGPEFLTYFQNEAQLEKSRLLSDRFSAERPKGSFSTLEIQRTEQGDSAMYLCASSRLAGGNQETQYFGPGTRLLVL.

This chain uses TRBV19 with TRBJ1-1; D ambiguous. The ends were cut back, 3 bases at V and 11 bases at J, with 16 bases in the middle. CDR3 length equals 13 residues. CDR1 LNHDA and CDR2 SQIVND come from the germline V gene (reference sequence). The DNA of the CDR3 is TGTGCCAGTAGTATTCGGGCGGGTTCTGGGGCTTTCTTT. Protein product: CASSIRAGSGAFF.